What follows is one TCR beta chain and its context. Its antigen is currently unknown. This sample was included in a study of T-cell memory formation after mild COVID-19. Study details: For the most part, TCR clusters were specific to one donor. Notes on the study in general: CD4+ contracting clones were found mainly in CM and EM, and CD8+ ones in EMRA.

Germline V gives CDR1 MGHRA, CDR2 YSYEKL. After removal of 0 bases from V and 3 bases from J, the junction contained 6 bases not matched to a gene. CDR3 length equals 16 residues. With constant-segment primers, 5'RACE yielded cDNA libraries of TCR alpha and TCR beta that carried sample barcodes and UMIs. TCRdb reanalysed the 5' RACE reads using MiXCR and keeps one entry per CDR3 protein. The sample consists of 110,000 to 150,000 distinct CDR3 sequences, 20% to 25% of them appearing once. The source is an adult woman who had mild COVID-19 (a few samples of this study predate the infection). Cell type and time point are not known. Sequenced: PBMCs or a T cell subset sorted from them (not recorded which). This chain joins TRBV4-1 and TRBJ2-7, with 9 bases lining up with TRBD2. The CDR3 DNA sequence: TGCGCCAGCAGCCAAGATCGACTAGCGGACTACTACGAGCAGTACTTC. Its protein is CASSQDRLADYYEQYF.